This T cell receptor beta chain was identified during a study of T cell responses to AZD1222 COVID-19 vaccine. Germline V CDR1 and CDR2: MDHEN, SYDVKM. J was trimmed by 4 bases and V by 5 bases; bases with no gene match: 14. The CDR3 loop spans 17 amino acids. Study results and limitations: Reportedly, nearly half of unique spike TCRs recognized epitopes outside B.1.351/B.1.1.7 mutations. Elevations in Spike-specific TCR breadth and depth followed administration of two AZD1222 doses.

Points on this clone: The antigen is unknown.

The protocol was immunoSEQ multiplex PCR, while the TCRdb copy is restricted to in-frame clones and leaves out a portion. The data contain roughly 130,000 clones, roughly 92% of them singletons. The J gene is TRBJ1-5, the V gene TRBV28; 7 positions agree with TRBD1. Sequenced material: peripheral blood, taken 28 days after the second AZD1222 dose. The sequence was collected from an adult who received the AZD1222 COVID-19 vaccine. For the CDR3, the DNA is TGTGCCAGCAGTCTAACTGTGACAGGGCCCCTTAATCAGCCCCAGCATTTT. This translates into CASSLTVTGPLNQPQHF.